This T cell receptor (beta chain) was identified during a study of cytomegalovirus exposure and HLA in healthy donors. The germline V gene has CDR1 LNHDA and CDR2 SQIVND (reference sequence). This CDR3 contains 15 residues. The germline V and J ends were trimmed by 4 bases and 1 base, with 13 bases remaining between them. About this clone itself: Antigen unknown.

Primers included in the PCR were 60 Vbeta and 13 Jbeta primers. Original methodology: Unique TCR beta chains numbered approximately 80 million in a later analysis, with roughly 9.9 million shared. Assay: immunoSEQ multiplex PCR; the TCRdb copy retains only in-frame clones and omits some. That table is the source of V, J and clone size, and D and trimming were worked out from the DNA. The table shows under 200,000 clones, with 60% to 80% occurring only once. Donors were nominally healthy when sampled, though unrecorded immune exposures were likely. Regarding the study as a whole: There were over 150 TCR beta chains listed as cytomegalovirus-associated. A later analysis found most CMV-associated TCR beta chains apparently HLA-restricted.

V is TRBV19 and J is TRBJ1-1; D is perhaps TRBD1 (5 bases). The clonotype comes from a man aged 45-65 years in good health and CMV-seropositive. Sequencing used PBMCs. In nucleotides, the CDR3 is TGTGCCAGTAGTACCCCGCACCAGGGGAACACTGAAGCTTTCTTT. Its protein product is CASSTPHQGNTEAFF.